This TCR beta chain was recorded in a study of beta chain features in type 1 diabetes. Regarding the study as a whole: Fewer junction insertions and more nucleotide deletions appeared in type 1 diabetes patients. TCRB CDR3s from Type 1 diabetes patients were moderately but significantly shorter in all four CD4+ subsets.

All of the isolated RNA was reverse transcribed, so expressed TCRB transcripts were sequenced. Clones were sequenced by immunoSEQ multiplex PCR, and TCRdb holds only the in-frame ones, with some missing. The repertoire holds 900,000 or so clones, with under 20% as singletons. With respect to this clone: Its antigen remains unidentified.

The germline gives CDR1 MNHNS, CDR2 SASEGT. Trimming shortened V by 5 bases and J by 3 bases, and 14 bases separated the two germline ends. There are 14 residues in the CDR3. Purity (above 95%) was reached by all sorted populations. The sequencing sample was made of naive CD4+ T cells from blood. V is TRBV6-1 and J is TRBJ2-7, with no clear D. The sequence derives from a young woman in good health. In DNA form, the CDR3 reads TGTGCCAGCAGTTCGTCTTTTGGCCGCTACGAGCAGTACTTC. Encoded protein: CASSSSFGRYEQYF.